This is a list of T cell receptor beta chains from one sample in a study of T cells after yellow fever vaccination. From the 5' RACE reads, TCRdb called clonotypes with MiXCR, one entry per CDR3 protein. Here the sample spans almost 600,000 distinct CDR3 sequences, roughly 12% being singletons. The sample in question was PBMCs, obtained on the day of the yellow fever booster vaccination. The receptors derive from a man aged 25-45 years who received the YFV17D yellow fever vaccine. CDR3s include the opening cysteine and the closing phenylalanine or tryptophan. A D gene is named only where the DNA matches it firmly. Rows give clone size only sometimes, using once, few, many, or a class for an expanded clone.

many	.	TRBV20-1	TRBJ1-4	CSASPPGHLEKLFF	TGCAGTGCTAGCCCCCCGGGACATTTAGAAAAACTGTTTTTT
.	.	TRBV4-3	TRBJ2-3	CASSQLSVKTDTQYF	TGCGCCAGCAGCCAACTCTCCGTTAAGACAGATACGCAGTATTTT
many	.	TRBV5-1	TRBJ2-6	CASSPGLSGANVLTF	TGCGCCAGCAGCCCCGGGTTGTCTGGGGCCAACGTCCTGACTTTC
few	.	TRBV5-1	TRBJ1-3	CASSLEANSGNTIYF	TGCGCCAGCAGCTTGGAAGCAAACTCTGGAAACACCATATATTTT
.	.	TRBV7-2	TRBJ2-5	CASSFGTREAQYF	TGTGCCAGCAGCTTTGGCACTAGAGAGGCCCAGTACTTC
few	.	TRBV29-1	TRBJ2-5	CSVEGGTVETQYF	TGCAGCGTTGAGGGCGGGACGGTTGAGACCCAGTACTTC
.	.	TRBV28	TRBJ2-6	CASSPAGTEISGANVLTF	TGTGCCAGCAGTCCCGCCGGGACGGAGATCTCTGGGGCCAACGTCCTGACTTTC
.	.	TRBV7-2	TRBJ2-5	CASSLLSYQETQYF	TGTGCCAGCAGCTTGCTGTCCTATCAAGAGACCCAGTACTTC
.	TRBD2	TRBV5-1	TRBJ2-1	CASSQGLAGGSSSYNEQFF	TGCGCCAGCAGCCAAGGACTAGCGGGAGGTTCTAGCTCCTACAATGAGCAGTTCTTC
few	TRBD2	TRBV10-3	TRBJ2-1	CAISNPQSGIPRANYNEQFF	TGTGCCATCAGCAACCCCCAAAGCGGGATCCCCCGGGCTAACTACAATGAGCAGTTCTTC
.	TRBD2	TRBV6-5	TRBJ2-1	CASSSPKRRTSVHEQFF	TGTGCCAGCAGTTCCCCCAAACGACGGACTAGTGTCCATGAGCAGTTCTTC
few	.	TRBV5-1	TRBJ2-5	CPRLAQYF	TGCCCTCGACTGGCCCAGTACTTC
.	.	TRBV6-1	TRBJ2-3	CASAGRDVSTDTQYF	TGTGCCAGCGCAGGCCGGGACGTTAGCACAGATACGCAGTATTTT
few	.	TRBV12-3/TRBV12-4	TRBJ2-2	CASSPGVGGIGELFF	TGTGCCAGCAGTCCCGGAGTGGGGGGTATCGGGGAGCTGTTTTTT
few	.	TRBV5-1	TRBJ1-1	CASSLASTAEAFF	TGCGCCAGCAGCTTGGCCAGTACAGCTGAAGCTTTCTTT
many	.	TRBV7-9	TRBJ2-3	CASSSWGRLSTDTQYF	TGTGCCAGCAGCTCCTGGGGGAGGCTATCGACGGATACGCAGTATTTT
.	TRBD1	TRBV5-1	TRBJ2-5	CASSLGLPGGETQYF	TGCGCCAGCAGCTTGGGACTTCCAGGGGGCGAGACCCAGTACTTC
.	TRBD2	TRBV6-1	TRBJ2-7	CASRVAGGVVYEQYF	TGTGCCAGCAGGGTAGCGGGAGGGGTCGTATACGAGCAGTACTTC
.	.	TRBV10-3	TRBJ2-7	CAISEPRAGSAGSEQYF	TGTGCCATCAGTGAGCCCCGCGCCGGGAGTGCAGGGAGCGAGCAGTACTTC
.	.	TRBV5-1	TRBJ2-3	CASQERYTDTQYF	TGCGCCAGCCAAGAGCGGTACACAGATACGCAGTATTTT
.	.	TRBV7-2	TRBJ2-7	CASSQIGTGEQYF	TGTGCCAGCAGCCAAATCGGGACCGGCGAGCAGTACTTC
.	.	TRBV7-9	TRBJ2-1	CASSFAEGINEQFF	TGTGCCAGCAGCTTCGCGGAGGGGATCAATGAGCAGTTCTTC
.	.	TRBV6-5	TRBJ2-7	CASSYGHPSSYEQYF	TGTGCCAGCAGTTACGGGCATCCGTCCTCCTACGAGCAGTACTTC
few	.	TRBV12-3/TRBV12-4	TRBJ1-4	CASSQLPWDEKLFF	TGTGCCAGCAGCCAGCTCCCCTGGGATGAAAAACTGTTTTTT